What follows are 20 T cell receptor beta chains derived from one specimen sequenced in a study of Ad26.COV2.S vaccination and SARS-CoV-2 variants. Profiled with immunoSEQ multiplex PCR; TCRdb holds only in-frame clones, not every one. The sample lists more than 400,000 clones; around 90% were seen once. The treatment denotes: 19 received Ad26.COV2.S at low or high dose, single or two shots; several received placebo; per-sample allocation not given. The samples date from day 63 after the first vaccine or placebo injection. The sample here was peripheral blood, taken in a trial of Ad26.COV2.S vaccine versus placebo. Receptor source: a person between 18 and 65 years old who received the Ad26.COV2.S COVID-19 vaccine or a placebo.

This clone has only one observation. The genes are TRBV27 and TRBJ2-7; 8 nucleotides agree with TRBD2. Germline trimming cut 7 bases from V and 0 bases from J; bases unmatched to any gene: 5. The CDR3 totals 14 residues. Germline CDR1 reads MNHEY; CDR2 reads SMNVEV (reference sequence). CDR3 loop: CASKPGGSSYEQYF. The CDR3 nucleotides read TGTGCCAGCAAACCGGGGGGGAGCTCCTACGAGCAGTACTTC.

This chain joins TRBV28 and TRBJ2-3; a possible D gene is TRBD2 (6 bases). V was clipped by 6 bases and J by 7 bases, with 17 bases between them. CDR3 length: 14 amino acids. Germline V CDR1 and CDR2: MDHEN, SYDVKM. CDR3 amino acids: CASSNHGTSYTQYF. In DNA, the CDR3 is TGTGCCAGCAGCAATCACGGGACTTCATATACGCAGTATTTT.

This clone came up once. The chain recombines TRBV30 with TRBJ2-2; 7 bases are shared with TRBD1. The junction had 6 bases not matched to a gene; V was cut back by 4 bases and J by 4 bases. CDR1 and CDR2 (germline): GTSNPN, SVGIG (reference sequence). The CDR3 has 14 residues. As DNA, the CDR3 is TGTGCCTGGACTCAGGGGGTTACCACCGGGGAGCTGTTTTTT. Translating it yields CAWTQGVTTGELFF.

The chain is built from TRBV11-3 and TRBJ2-7, with 7 bases fitting TRBD2. Trimming at V came to 5 bases and at J to 5 bases, leaving 9 bases not matched to a gene. The CDR3 extends over 14 amino acids. CDR1 is SGHNT and CDR2 is YENEEA in the germline V gene. The CDR3 loop reads CASSPGRGTDEQYF. The CDR3 DNA sequence: TGTGCCAGCAGCCCAGGGAGGGGTACCGACGAGCAGTACTTC.

The CDR3 loop reads CASSFLVSGEQYF. The CDR3 nucleotides read TGTGCCAGCAGTTTTTTGGTTTCGGGCGAGCAGTACTTC. J is TRBJ2-7 and V is TRBV12-3 or TRBV12-4, with unresolved D. V lost 3 bases to trimming and J lost 6 bases, with 12 bases between them. The length of the CDR3 is 13 residues.

The chain uses TRBV18 and TRBJ2-2; a weak D match, TRBD2 (6 bases). The CDR3 spans 16 residues. V was cut by 6 bases and J by 1 base, with 15 bases left in between. Germline V lookup: CDR1 KGHSH, CDR2 LQKENI. The CDR3 spells CASSSLTRENTGELFF. CDR3 nucleotides: TGTGCCAGCTCGTCTCTGACTAGAGAGAACACCGGGGAGCTGTTTTTT.

V gene TRBV24-1 combines with J gene TRBJ2-5; D may match TRBD1 or TRBD2 (6 bases each). Trimming cost V 1 base and J 2 bases, with 13 bases left between them. CDR3 length equals 16 residues. Looked up from germline, CDR1 is KGHDR and CDR2 is SFDVKD. The CDR3 region has the DNA TGTGCCACCAGTGATTTTGGGGGGCCGGAACAAGAGACCCAGTACTTC. It codes for CATSDFGGPEQETQYF.

The chain links TRBV27 to TRBJ2-1; no clear D. The CDR3 is 12 residues long. Germline V gene data show CDR1 as MNHEY and CDR2 as SMNVEV (reference sequence). Trimming took off 3 bases at V and 9 bases at J, with 9 bases between the two ends. CDR3 residues: CASSFGLSEQFF. As DNA, the CDR3 is TGTGCCAGCAGTTTCGGGCTGTCTGAGCAGTTCTTC.

This clone has a single count. The V and J genes are TRBV4-3 and TRBJ2-7; 8 bases align to TRBD2. The CDR3 consists of 17 residues. With 0 bases clipped from V and 5 bases from J, the junction kept 12 bases outside the gene matches. CDR1 and CDR2 (germline): LGHNA, YSLEER. The CDR3 DNA follows: TGCGCCAGCAGCCAAGACCGTAACGGGAGGGCCATGAACGAGCAGTACTTC. Amino acids: CASSQDRNGRAMNEQYF.

The chain uses TRBV7-9 and TRBJ2-5; D is possibly TRBD2 (5 bases). This CDR3 contains 17 residues. The V end lost 1 base, the J end lost 3 bases, and 18 bases lay between the germline ends. Per the germline V gene, CDR1 is SEHNR and CDR2 is FQNEAQ (reference sequence). The CDR3 spells CASSLGARKGAEETQYF. The DNA of the CDR3 is TGTGCCAGCAGCTTAGGGGCGCGGAAGGGAGCCGAAGAGACCCAGTACTTC. The complete variable domain, with remaining parts taken from reference TRBV7-9 and TRBJ2-5, reads DTGVSQNPRHKITKRGQNVTFRCDPISEHNRLYWYRQTLGQGPEFLTYFQNEAQLEKSRLLSDRFSAERPKGSFSTLEIQRTEQGDSAMYLCASSLGARKGAEETQYFGPGTRLLVL.

The CDR3, as DNA: TGTGCCAGCTCACCACAATCCCGGGACACCGGGGAGCTGTTTTTT. Its translation is CASSPQSRDTGELFF. The chain recombines TRBV18 with TRBJ2-2; D is unclear. The V gene lost 1 base and the J gene lost 3 bases, with 9 bases spanning the gap. Germline V CDR1 and CDR2: KGHSH, LQKENI. This CDR3 contains 15 residues.

This chain uses TRBV19 with TRBJ1-4, with D perhaps TRBD1 (5 bases). V gave up 6 bases and J gave up 6 bases, with 8 bases separating them. This CDR3 has 12 amino acids. Germline CDR1 reads LNHDA; CDR2 reads SQIVND (reference sequence). The CDR3 region has the DNA TGTGCCAGTAGCCTACAGGATGAAAAACTGTTTTTT. Residues: CASSLQDEKLFF.

The chain couples TRBV2 to TRBJ2-6; tentatively, D is TRBD1 or TRBD2 (7 bases each). Trimming cost V 11 bases and J 1 base, with 24 bases left between them. The V gene's germline CDR1 is SNHLY and CDR2 FYNNEI. This CDR3 comprises 18 residues. CDR3 loop: CASSFRGGQTSGANVLTF. The CDR3 coding sequence is TGTGCCTCTTCTTTTAGGGGGGGACAGACATCTGGGGCCAACGTCCTGACTTTC.

The rearrangement links TRBV7-2 to TRBJ1-2, with TRBD1 identical over 7 bases. This CDR3 contains 15 residues. Trimming cost V 4 bases and J 3 bases; bases outside gene matches: 8. The V gene's germline CDR1 is SGHTA and CDR2 FQGNSA. CDR3 sequence reads: CASSSTGDADYGYTF. As DNA, the CDR3 is TGTGCCAGCAGCTCAACAGGGGATGCGGACTATGGCTACACCTTC.

The chain combines TRBV20-1 with TRBJ2-1; no clear D. V was pared by 5 bases and J by 0 bases, with 14 bases between. The CDR3 is 15 residues long. Germline CDR1 reads DFQATT; CDR2 reads SNEGSKA (reference sequence). The CDR3 bases are TGCAGTGCTGGTGACACGTGGAGCTCCTACAATGAGCAGTTCTTC. Translating gives CSAGDTWSSYNEQFF.

The V and J genes are TRBV6-2 or TRBV6-3 and TRBJ2-7, with 15 nucleotides matching TRBD2. Germline lookup yields CDR1 MNHEY and CDR2 SVGEGT. The CDR3 has 14 amino acids. The J segment lost 6 bases and the V segment lost 5 bases, leaving 2 bases of the junction unmatched. In DNA form, the CDR3 reads TGTGCCAGCAGTCTGGGACTAGCGGGAGGCGAGCAGTACTTC. This translates into CASSLGLAGGEQYF.

The sample holds one count of this clone. The chain carries TRBV7-9 and TRBJ2-3; TRBD1 matches at 8 bases. The J segment lost 3 bases and the V segment lost 5 bases, leaving 13 bases of the junction unmatched. The CDR3 has 17 amino acids. Germline loops: CDR1 SEHNR, CDR2 FQNEAQ (reference sequence). The CDR3 DNA reads as TGTGCCAGCAGCCACCTATCAATGACAGGGGTTACAGATACGCAGTATTTT. Residues: CASSHLSMTGVTDTQYF.

The rearrangement joins TRBV2 to TRBJ2-3; 7 nucleotides line up with TRBD2. This CDR3 contains 17 residues. In germline, CDR1 is SNHLY, CDR2 FYNNEI. The ends lost 0 bases at V and 2 bases at J; junction bases unmatched: 8. The CDR3 is CASSEATSDPVTDTQYF. Here the CDR3 DNA reads TGTGCCAGCAGTGAAGCAACTAGCGACCCAGTCACAGATACGCAGTATTTT.

The chain has TRBV24-1 and TRBJ2-1, with TRBD2 matching over 9 bases. This CDR3 has 17 residues. Germline V gives CDR1 KGHDR, CDR2 SFDVKD. V shed 9 bases and J 4 bases; nucleotides not matched to a gene: 15. CDR3 loop: CATSGRDSGSPYNEQFF. CDR3 DNA: TGTGCCACCTCCGGGAGGGATAGCGGGAGCCCGTACAATGAGCAGTTCTTC.

The CDR3 loop is CASSRDSSYGYTF. CDR3 in DNA: TGTGCCAGCAGCCGGGACAGTTCCTATGGCTACACCTTC. The chain uses TRBV7-8 and TRBJ1-2, with TRBD1 matching 7 bases. CDR3 length: 13 residues. With 5 bases clipped from V and 4 bases from J, the junction kept 4 bases outside the gene matches. Germline CDR1 reads SGHVS; CDR2 reads FQNEAQ.